The 20 T cell receptor beta chains in this list originate from one sample, sequenced in a study of post-analysis software for immune sequencing data. Presence of unique molecular identifiers characterized the TCR beta cDNA libraries. One entry per CDR3 protein, called by TCRdb with MiXCR from the PCR reads. The sample contains fewer than 850,000 distinct CDR3 sequences, about 27% of which appear only once. Their antigens remain unidentified. Study observations and caveats: Five TRBV segments, TRBV5-6, TRBV5-1 and TRBV20-1 among them, were found more frequent in patients than controls.

Input material: blood. The receptors shown here come from a girl aged 10-17 years with multiple sclerosis.

This clonotype came up a few times. CDR3 nucleotides: TGCAGCGCCGCCCGGGACAGGGACGCAGATACGCAGTATTTT. Amino acid sequence: CSAARDRDADTQYF. This chain joins TRBV29-1 and TRBJ2-3, with TRBD1 matching over 9 bases. The V gene end was trimmed by 7 bases and the J gene end by 4 bases; junction bases not matched to a gene: 9. Per the germline V gene, CDR1 is SQVTM and CDR2 is ANQGSEA. This CDR3 comprises 14 residues.

There are a few counts of this clonotype. This sequence joins TRBV6-1 and TRBJ2-1, with D tentatively TRBD1 or TRBD2 (6 bases each). CDR1 and CDR2 from the germline V gene are MNHNS and SASEGT. V lost 2 bases to trimming and J lost 8 bases, with 16 bases between them. CDR3 length equals 15 residues. The CDR3 sequence is CASSETPLGGHEQFF. The CDR3 coding sequence is TGTGCCAGCAGTGAAACTCCCCTGGGGGGCCATGAGCAGTTCTTC.

The V call is TRBV18, the J call TRBJ2-4; 13 bases are shared with TRBD2. Germline loops: CDR1 KGHSH, CDR2 LQKENI. The CDR3 length is 15 residues. V dropped 4 bases and J dropped 7; count of bases not matched to a gene: 4. CDR3 loop: CASSLPGLAGNIQYF. Here the CDR3 DNA reads TGTGCCAGCTCACTCCCGGGACTAGCGGGGAACATTCAGTACTTC. The whole variable domain, filled in from reference TRBV18 and TRBJ2-4, reads NAGVMQNPRHLVRRRGQEARLRCSPMKGHSHVYWYRQLPEEGLKFMVYLQKENIIDESGMPKERFSAEFPKEGPSILRIQQVVRGDSAAYFCASSLPGLAGNIQYFGAGTRLSVL.

This chain links TRBV3-1 with TRBJ2-3; 12 positions match TRBD2. The germline CDR1 and CDR2 sequences are LGHDT and YNNKEL (reference sequence). V gave up 4 bases and J gave up 2 bases; unmatched junction bases: 7. CDR3 length equals 17 residues. The CDR3 loop is CASSPGLAGLHTDTQYF. CDR3 coding DNA: TGTGCCAGCAGCCCCGGACTAGCGGGGCTGCACACAGATACGCAGTATTTT.

The genes are TRBV4-1 and TRBJ2-7; 7 nucleotides align to TRBD1. Germline values: CDR1 MGHRA, CDR2 YSYEKL. The CDR3 consists of 15 residues. V lost 1 base and J lost 7; bases outside the gene matches: 10. In DNA, the CDR3 is TGCGCCAGCAGCCAAGTCGGGACAGATTACAATGAGCAGTACTTC. This encodes CASSQVGTDYNEQYF.

There are a few counts of this clonotype. The chain employs TRBV7-9 and TRBJ1-2; D gene ambiguous. Germline CDR1 SEHNR, CDR2 FQNEAQ (reference sequence). The V gene lost 4 bases and the J gene lost 3 bases, with 9 bases spanning the gap. CDR3 length: 13 residues. In DNA, the CDR3 is TGTGCCAGCAGCTCACGTACGGACTATGGCTACACCTTC. This gives the protein CASSSRTDYGYTF. Combining the CDR3 with reference TRBV7-9 and TRBJ1-2 gives the whole variable domain DTGVSQNPRHKITKRGQNVTFRCDPISEHNRLYWYRQTLGQGPEFLTYFQNEAQLEKSRLLSDRFSAERPKGSFSTLEIQRTEQGDSAMYLCASSSRTDYGYTFGSGTRLTVV.

This clonotype was detected many times. V usage is TRBV28 and J usage is TRBJ2-1; no definite D call. The CDR3 is 14 residues long. The germline gives CDR1 MDHEN, CDR2 SYDVKM. Trimming shortened V by 6 bases and J by 4 bases, and 13 bases separated the two germline ends. Here the CDR3 DNA reads TGTGCCAGCAGAAACTATAGGCGGTACAATGAGCAGTTCTTC. It translates to CASRNYRRYNEQFF.

The chain couples TRBV5-1 to TRBJ2-2; D gene uncertain. CDR3 length: 13 amino acids. Deletions cut 0 bases from V and 7 bases from J, with 7 bases between. Germline CDR1 and CDR2: SGHRS and YFSETQ. The CDR3 loop is CASSLAMGGELFF. Here the CDR3 DNA reads TGCGCCAGCAGCTTGGCGATGGGCGGGGAGCTGTTTTTT. The full variable domain, rest sourced from reference TRBV5-1 and TRBJ2-2, is KAGVTQTPRYLIKTRGQQVTLSCSPISGHRSVSWYQQTPGQGLQFLFEYFSETQRNKGNFPGRFSGRQFSNSRSEMNVSTLELGDSALYLCASSLAMGGELFFGEGSRLTVL.

The DNA for the CDR3 is TGCAGTGCTAGAGAGGGCCCCGTCGAGCAGTACTTC. Its protein product is CSAREGPVEQYF. V is TRBV20-1 and J is TRBJ2-7; D gene unclear. The V and J ends lost 0 bases and 6 bases respectively, with 9 bases between them. Germline V CDR1 and CDR2: DFQATT, SNEGSKA (reference sequence). The CDR3 totals 12 residues.

This clonotype appeared a few times. The rearrangement uses TRBV20-1 and TRBJ1-5; 7 positions match TRBD1. The germline V gene has CDR1 DFQATT and CDR2 SNEGSKA (reference sequence). V lost 0 bases and J lost 5; bases outside the gene matches: 7. The CDR3 sequence is 15 residues long. The CDR3 sequence: CSARDRRQGHQPQHF. The CDR3 DNA sequence: TGCAGTGCTAGAGACAGACGACAGGGACATCAGCCCCAGCATTTT.

Only a few counts were recorded for this clonotype. The chain employs TRBV29-1 and TRBJ1-4; no clear D. Germline V gene data show CDR1 as SQVTM and CDR2 as ANQGSEA. The CDR3 runs 13 residues. V shed 3 bases and J shed 0 bases, with 5 bases lying between them. The CDR3 region is CSVETATNEKLFF. In DNA, the CDR3 is TGCAGCGTTGAGACTGCAACTAATGAAAAACTGTTTTTT.

This clonotype was counted only a few times. This CDR3 reads CAIRGGGRTEAFF. The CDR3 DNA is TGTGCCATCAGGGGGGGGGGCAGGACTGAAGCTTTCTTT. This rearrangement joins TRBV10-3 to TRBJ1-1, with a possible D match to TRBD1 (6 bases). V lost 6 bases, J lost 5 bases, and 13 bases lay in between. CDR1 is ENHRY and CDR2 is SYGVKD in the germline V gene. The CDR3 is made up of 13 amino acids.

The rearrangement joins TRBV5-1 to TRBJ1-1, with D possibly TRBD1 on 6 matching bases. Per the germline V gene, CDR1 is SGHRS and CDR2 is YFSETQ. The CDR3 extends over 14 amino acids. Trimming stripped 2 bases from V and 5 bases from J, with 13 bases between. The CDR3 sequence: CASSLRQVGTEAFF. In nucleotides, the CDR3 is TGCGCCAGCAGCTTAAGACAGGTTGGGACTGAAGCTTTCTTT.

This clonotype showed up just a few times. The gene calls are TRBV3-1 and TRBJ2-3, with 8 bases lining up with TRBD2. The length of the CDR3 is 17 residues. Trimming took 4 bases from V and 2 from J; bases not matched to a gene: 11. CDR1 and CDR2 (germline): LGHDT, YNNKEL (reference sequence). CDR3 amino acids: CASSLTRWREDTDTQYF. CDR3 coding DNA: TGTGCCAGCAGCCTCACAAGGTGGCGGGAGGACACAGATACGCAGTATTTT.

Ten or more counts support this clonotype. The chain joins TRBV29-1 to TRBJ2-3, with TRBD2 as a possible D gene (6 bases). Germline lookup yields CDR1 SQVTM and CDR2 ANQGSEA. The CDR3 extends over 12 amino acids. V was shortened by 7 bases and J by 2 bases, with 10 bases between the two germline ends. The CDR3 protein is CSGGGTTDTQYF. The CDR3 DNA sequence: TGCAGCGGCGGAGGGACCACAGATACGCAGTATTTT.

In regard to this clonotype: This may stem from a read error, because a much larger clone lies one nucleotide away. This chain links TRBV29-1 with TRBJ2-1; D is ambiguous. Looked up from germline, CDR1 is SQVTM and CDR2 is ANQGSEA. The CDR3 runs 12 residues. DNA for the CDR3: TGCAGCGTCGCCCCGGTCTACAATGAGCAGGTCTTC. It codes for CSVAPVYNEQVF.

There are a few counts of this clonotype. The chain uses TRBV2 and TRBJ2-5; 9 bases are a match to TRBD1. CDR3 length: 14 amino acids. The germline CDR1 and CDR2 sequences are SNHLY and FYNNEI. After removal of 5 bases from V and 4 bases from J, the junction contained 5 bases not matched to a gene. CDR3 amino acids: CASSSDRGGETQYF. As DNA, the CDR3 is TGTGCCAGCAGTTCGGACAGGGGAGGAGAGACCCAGTACTTC.

This clonotype occurred a few times. The rearrangement uses TRBV7-9 and TRBJ2-1, with TRBD2 as a possible D gene (6 bases). Trimming shortened V by 5 bases and J by 0 bases, and 11 bases separated the two germline ends. The CDR3 is made up of 15 amino acids. The germline CDR1 and CDR2 sequences are SEHNR and FQNEAQ (reference sequence). DNA for the CDR3: TGTGCCAGCAGCCTAACTAGCCCCTCCTACAATGAGCAGTTCTTC. This encodes CASSLTSPSYNEQFF.

This clonotype has only one observation. Given a much more abundant clone one base away, this may be a read error. This sequence joins TRBV4-1 and TRBJ2-3, with TRBD2 identical over 7 bases. The CDR3 contains 15 residues. Germline lookup yields CDR1 MGHRA and CDR2 YSYEKL. With 3 bases clipped from V and 2 bases from J, the junction kept 5 bases outside the gene matches. The CDR3 sequence: CASSQKSGITDTQYF. The CDR3, as DNA: TGCGCCAGCAGCCAGAAGAGCGGGATCACAGATACGCAGTATTTT.

This chain links TRBV10-3 with TRBJ2-5; D possibly corresponds to TRBD1 (5 bases). Trimming took off 6 bases at V and 2 bases at J, with 13 bases between the two ends. The CDR3 spans 14 residues. Germline V CDR1 and CDR2: ENHRY, SYGVKD. CDR3 sequence reads: CAISGSRTQETQYF. The CDR3 DNA follows: TGTGCCATCAGCGGAAGTAGGACACAAGAGACCCAGTACTTC.